Sequencing of this TCR beta chain was carried out in a study of blood T cells in healthy people across ages. The authors ran a second PCR of 7 to 11 cycles using a sample-barcoded 5' primer and a J-beta primer mix. Carrying 12 random nucleotides, a template-switch adaptor labeled each individual cDNA molecule. A single record per CDR3 protein comes from TCRdb applying MiXCR to the 5' RACE reads. This table holds 270,000 or so distinct CDR3 sequences, roughly 26% found once. The CDR3 is made up of 14 amino acids. Trimming pared 6 bases from V and 0 bases from J, leaving 12 bases between. CDR1 and CDR2 from the germline V gene are ENHRY and SYGVKD.

This chain links TRBV10-3 with TRBJ2-7; D may be TRBD2 (5 bases). The sequencing input was blood. The TCR originated in a woman between 70 and 85 years old in good health. The CDR3 DNA sequence: TGTGCCATCAGAACCAGCGGAAGCTCCTACGAGCAGTACTTC. Its translation: CAIRTSGSSYEQYF.